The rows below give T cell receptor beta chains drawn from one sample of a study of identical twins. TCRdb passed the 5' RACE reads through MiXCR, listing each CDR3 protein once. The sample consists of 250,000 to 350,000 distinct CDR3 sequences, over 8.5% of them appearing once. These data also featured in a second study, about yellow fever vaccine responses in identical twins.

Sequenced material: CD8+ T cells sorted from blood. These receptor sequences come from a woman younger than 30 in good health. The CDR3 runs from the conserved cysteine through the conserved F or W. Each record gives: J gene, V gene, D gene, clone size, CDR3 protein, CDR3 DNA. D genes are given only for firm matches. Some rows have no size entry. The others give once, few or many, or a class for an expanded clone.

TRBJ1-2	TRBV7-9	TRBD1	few	CASSQGQGRNYGYTF	TGTGCCAGCAGCCAAGGACAGGGCAGGAACTATGGCTACACCTTC
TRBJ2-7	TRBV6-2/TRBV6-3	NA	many	CASSHSTGWSSYEQYF	TGTGCCAGCAGCCACTCGACAGGATGGAGCTCCTACGAGCAGTACTTC
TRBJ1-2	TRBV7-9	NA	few	CASSEDTTRDGYTF	TGTGCCAGCAGTGAAGACACTACCAGGGATGGCTACACCTTC
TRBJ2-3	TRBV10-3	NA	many	CAISDRENTQYF	TGTGCCATCAGTGATCGGGAAAATACGCAGTATTTT
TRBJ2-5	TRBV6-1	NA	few	CASSPHRYQETQYF	TGTGCCAGCAGTCCTCACCGGTACCAAGAGACCCAGTACTTC
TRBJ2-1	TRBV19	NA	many	CASMRPVYNEQFF	TGTGCCAGTATGCGGCCAGTTTACAATGAGCAGTTCTTC
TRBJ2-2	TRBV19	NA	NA	CARRVSSGELFF	TGTGCCAGGAGGGTCTCCTCCGGGGAGCTGTTTTTT
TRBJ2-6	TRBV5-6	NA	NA	CASSQGPGANVLTF	TGTGCCAGCAGCCAAGGTCCTGGGGCCAACGTCCTGACTTTC
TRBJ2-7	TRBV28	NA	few	CASSPQGLGREQYF	TGTGCCAGCAGCCCTCAGGGGTTGGGACGGGAGCAGTACTTC
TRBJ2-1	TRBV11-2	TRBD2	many	CASSSTSGNNEQFF	TGTGCCAGCAGCTCGACTAGCGGGAACAATGAGCAGTTCTTC
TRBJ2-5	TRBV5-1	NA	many	CASSLVRDISRETQYF	TGCGCCAGCAGCTTGGTCCGGGACATCTCGAGGGAGACCCAGTACTTC
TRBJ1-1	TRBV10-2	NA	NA	CASSDPGSNTEAFF	TGCGCCAGCAGTGACCCTGGATCGAACACTGAAGCTTTCTTT
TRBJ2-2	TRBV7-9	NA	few	CASSYQQDNTGELFF	TGTGCCAGCAGCTACCAACAGGATAACACCGGGGAGCTGTTTTTT
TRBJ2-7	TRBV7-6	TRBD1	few	CASAAGQGSYEQYF	TGTGCCAGCGCCGCCGGACAGGGGTCCTACGAGCAGTACTTC
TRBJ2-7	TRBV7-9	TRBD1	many	CASSPGQSYEQYF	TGTGCCAGCAGTCCGGGACAGTCCTACGAGCAGTACTTC
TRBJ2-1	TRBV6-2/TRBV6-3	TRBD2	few	CASSGLAGLPNEQFF	TGTGCCAGCAGTGGGCTAGCGGGACTCCCCAATGAGCAGTTCTTC
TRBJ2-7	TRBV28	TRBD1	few	CASSKQGAAYEQYF	TGTGCCAGCAGTAAGCAGGGGGCCGCCTACGAGCAGTACTTC
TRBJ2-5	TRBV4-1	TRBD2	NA	CASSQDLRGGETQYF	TGCGCCAGCAGCCAAGATCTACGCGGGGGAGAGACCCAGTACTTC
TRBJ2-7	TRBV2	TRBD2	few	CASSALAGYF	TGTGCCAGCAGCGCCCTAGCGGGGTACTTC
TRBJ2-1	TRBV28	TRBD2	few	CASSSSRLDLAGDSYNEQFF	TGTGCCAGCAGTTCCTCGCGACTGGATCTAGCGGGGGACTCCTACAATGAGCAGTTCTTC
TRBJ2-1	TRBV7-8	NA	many	CASSSRGDSYNEQFF	TGTGCCAGCAGTTCCCGAGGAGACTCCTACAATGAGCAGTTCTTC
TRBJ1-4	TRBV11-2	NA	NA	CASSLDGRQYDLGRLFF	TGTGCCAGCAGCTTAGATGGTAGACAGTACGACCTAGGAAGACTGTTTTTT
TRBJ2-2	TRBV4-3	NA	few	CASSQEANGYTGELFF	TGCGCCAGCAGCCAAGAGGCGAACGGATACACCGGGGAGCTGTTTTTT
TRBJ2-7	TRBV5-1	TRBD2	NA	CASSLALAGYEQYF	TGCGCCAGCAGCTTGGCACTAGCGGGATACGAGCAGTACTTC
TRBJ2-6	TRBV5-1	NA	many	CASKSSSGANVLTF	TGCGCCAGCAAATCGAGCTCTGGGGCCAACGTCCTGACTTTC
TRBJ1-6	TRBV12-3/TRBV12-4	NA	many	CASSFGTRSYNSPLHF	TGTGCCAGCAGTTTTGGGACACGCTCCTATAATTCACCCCTCCACTTT
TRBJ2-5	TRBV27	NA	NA	CASSLVPTGLETQYF	TGTGCCAGCAGTTTGGTCCCAACGGGTCTAGAGACCCAGTACTTC
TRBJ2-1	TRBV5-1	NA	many	CASSFIGGSSYNEQFF	TGCGCCAGCAGCTTTATTGGGGGGAGCTCCTACAATGAGCAGTTCTTC
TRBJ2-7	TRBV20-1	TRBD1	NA	CSAVNITGAHEQYF	TGCAGTGCTGTCAATATTACAGGGGCCCACGAGCAGTACTTC
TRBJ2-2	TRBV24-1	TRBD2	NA	CATSAHRGGLTGELFF	TGTGCCACCAGTGCCCATCGGGGGGGTTTAACCGGGGAGCTGTTTTTT
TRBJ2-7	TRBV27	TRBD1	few	CASTFSGTGVGEQYF	TGTGCCAGCACTTTTTCCGGGACAGGGGTTGGGGAGCAGTACTTC
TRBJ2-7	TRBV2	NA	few	CASQSGTYEQYF	TGTGCCAGCCAGAGCGGAACCTACGAGCAGTACTTC
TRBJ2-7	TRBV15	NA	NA	CATSTQRLSSYEQYF	TGTGCCACCAGCACCCAGCGGTTGAGCTCCTACGAGCAGTACTTC
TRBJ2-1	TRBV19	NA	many	CASSIVVGMNNEQFF	TGTGCCAGTAGTATAGTAGTGGGAATGAACAATGAGCAGTTCTTC
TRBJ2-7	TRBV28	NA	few	CASSPLVVTITYEQYF	TGTGCCAGCAGCCCGTTAGTAGTCACTATAACCTACGAGCAGTACTTC
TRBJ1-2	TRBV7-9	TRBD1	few	CASSLGQGLSGYTF	TGTGCCAGCAGCTTGGGACAGGGGTTATCTGGCTACACCTTC
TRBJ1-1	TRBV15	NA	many	CATSRDSGLTEAFF	TGTGCCACCAGCAGAGATTCCGGGCTCACTGAAGCTTTCTTT
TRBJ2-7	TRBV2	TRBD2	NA	CASSPGLAGAEYEQYF	TGTGCCAGCAGCCCCGGACTAGCGGGAGCAGAGTACGAGCAGTACTTC
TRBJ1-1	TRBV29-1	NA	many	CSVLSTEAFF	TGCAGCGTTCTCAGCACTGAAGCTTTCTTT
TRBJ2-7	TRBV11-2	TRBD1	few	CASSARTGGMDEQYF	TGTGCCAGCAGCGCCCGGACAGGGGGTATGGACGAGCAGTACTTC
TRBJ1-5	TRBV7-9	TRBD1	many	CASSSGTGHQPQHF	TGTGCCAGCAGCTCCGGGACAGGGCATCAGCCCCAGCATTTT
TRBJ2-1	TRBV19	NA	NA	CASSMSSYNEQFF	TGTGCCAGTAGTATGAGCTCCTACAATGAGCAGTTCTTC
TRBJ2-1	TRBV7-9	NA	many	CASSLGPTYEQFF	TGTGCCAGCAGCTTAGGCCCCACTTATGAGCAGTTCTTC
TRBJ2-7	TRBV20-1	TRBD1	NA	CSAYDREYEQYF	TGCAGTGCGTACGACAGGGAGTACGAGCAGTACTTC
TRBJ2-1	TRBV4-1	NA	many	CASSSPDDREQFF	TGCGCCAGCAGCTCCCCGGATGACCGCGAGCAGTTCTTC
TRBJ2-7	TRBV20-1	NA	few	CSGGRVGLSYEQYF	TGCAGTGGAGGGCGAGTTGGGCTCTCCTACGAGCAGTACTTC
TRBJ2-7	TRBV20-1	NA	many	CSARGVSSYEQYF	TGCAGTGCTAGGGGGGTTAGCTCCTACGAGCAGTACTTC
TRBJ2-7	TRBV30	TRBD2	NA	CAWSSAGDTYEQYF	TGTGCCTGGAGTTCAGCGGGAGATACCTACGAGCAGTACTTC
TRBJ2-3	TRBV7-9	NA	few	CASSLIGTPRTDTQYF	TGTGCCAGCAGCCTTATCGGGACTCCCCGCACAGATACGCAGTATTTT
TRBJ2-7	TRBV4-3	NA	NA	CASSQDRTDSYEQYF	TGCGCCAGCAGCCAAGATCGGACTGATTCCTACGAGCAGTACTTC
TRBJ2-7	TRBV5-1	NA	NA	CASSLEVAADYEQYF	TGCGCCAGCAGCTTGGAGGTAGCGGCTGACTACGAGCAGTACTTC
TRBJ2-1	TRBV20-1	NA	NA	CSARFTDEQFF	TGCAGTGCTAGATTTACGGATGAGCAGTTCTTC
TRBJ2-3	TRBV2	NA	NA	CASSEAVGVSSGDTQYF	TGTGCCAGCAGTGAAGCGGTGGGGGTATCTAGTGGCGATACGCAGTATTTT
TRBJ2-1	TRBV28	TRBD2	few	CASSLVAGGRQFF	TGTGCCAGCAGTCTGGTAGCGGGAGGGCGACAGTTCTTC